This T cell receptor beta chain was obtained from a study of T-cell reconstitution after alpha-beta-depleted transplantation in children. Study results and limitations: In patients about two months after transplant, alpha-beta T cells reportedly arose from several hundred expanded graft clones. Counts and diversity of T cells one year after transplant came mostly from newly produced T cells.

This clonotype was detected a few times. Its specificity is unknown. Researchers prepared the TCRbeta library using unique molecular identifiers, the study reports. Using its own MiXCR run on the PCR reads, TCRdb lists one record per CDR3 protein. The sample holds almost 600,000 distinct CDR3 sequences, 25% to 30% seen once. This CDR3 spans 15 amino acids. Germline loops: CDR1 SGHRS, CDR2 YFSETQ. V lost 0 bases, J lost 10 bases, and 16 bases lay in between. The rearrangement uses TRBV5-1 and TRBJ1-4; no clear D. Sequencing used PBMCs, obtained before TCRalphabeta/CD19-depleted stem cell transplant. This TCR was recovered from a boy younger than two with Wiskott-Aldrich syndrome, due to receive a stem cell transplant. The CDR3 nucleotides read TGCGCCAGCAGCTTGGTAGCCGTTAATGATGGAAAACTGTTTTTT. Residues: CASSLVAVNDGKLFF.